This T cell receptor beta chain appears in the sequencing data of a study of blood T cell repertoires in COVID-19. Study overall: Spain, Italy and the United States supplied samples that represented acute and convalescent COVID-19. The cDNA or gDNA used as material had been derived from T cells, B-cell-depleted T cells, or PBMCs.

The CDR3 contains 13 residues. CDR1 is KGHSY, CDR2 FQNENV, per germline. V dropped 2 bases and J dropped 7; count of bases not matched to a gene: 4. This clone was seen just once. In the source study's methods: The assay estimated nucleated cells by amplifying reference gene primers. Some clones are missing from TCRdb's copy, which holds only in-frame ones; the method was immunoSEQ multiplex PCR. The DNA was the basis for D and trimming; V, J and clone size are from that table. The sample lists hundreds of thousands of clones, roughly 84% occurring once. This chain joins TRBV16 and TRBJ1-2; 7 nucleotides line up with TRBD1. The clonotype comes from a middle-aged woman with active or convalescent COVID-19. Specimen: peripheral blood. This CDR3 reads CASSQQGERGYTF. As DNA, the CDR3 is TGTGCCAGCAGCCAACAGGGGGAACGTGGCTACACCTTC. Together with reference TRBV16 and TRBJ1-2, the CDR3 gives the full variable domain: GEEVAQTPKHLVRGEGQKAKLYCAPIKGHSYVFWYQQVLKNEFKFLISFQNENVFDETGMPKERFSAKCLPNSPCSLEIQATKLEDSAVYFCASSQQGERGYTFGSGTRLTVV.